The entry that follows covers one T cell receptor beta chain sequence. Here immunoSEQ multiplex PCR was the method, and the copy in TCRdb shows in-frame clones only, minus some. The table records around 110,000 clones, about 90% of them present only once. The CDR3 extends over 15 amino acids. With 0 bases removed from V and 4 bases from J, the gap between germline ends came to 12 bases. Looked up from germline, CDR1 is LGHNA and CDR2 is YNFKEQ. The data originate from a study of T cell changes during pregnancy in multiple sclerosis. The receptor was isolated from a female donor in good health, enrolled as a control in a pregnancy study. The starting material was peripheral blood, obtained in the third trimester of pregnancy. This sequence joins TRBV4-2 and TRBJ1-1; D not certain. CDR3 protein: CASSQERGRGTEAFF. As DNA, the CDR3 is TGTGCCAGCAGCCAAGAGAGAGGCCGGGGCACTGAAGCTTTCTTT.